At least ten counts were recorded for the clone carrying this T cell receptor beta chain. Antigen specificity is unknown. Preparation of the TCRbeta library used unique molecular identifiers. Using its own MiXCR run on the PCR reads, TCRdb lists one record per CDR3 protein. The sample includes 90,000 to 100,000 distinct CDR3 sequences, under 25% of them seen just once. The V gene's germline CDR1 is MNHEY and CDR2 SVGEGT. This CDR3 is 14 amino acids long. Trimming took 4 bases from V and 1 from J, leaving 7 bases between them. The data originate from a study of T-cell reconstitution after alpha-beta-depleted transplantation in children. The study, taken as a whole, reports: The main origin of T-cell counts and diversity one year after transplant was newly produced T cells. At day 60, the high TCRbeta diversity found in some patients originated from recipient T cells and thymic progenitors that had survived.

The V gene is TRBV6-2 or TRBV6-3, the J gene TRBJ2-2; D gene uncertain. Material: PBMCs, obtained before TCRalphabeta/CD19-depleted stem cell transplant. The clonotype comes from a boy aged 2-15 years with acute lymphoblastic leukemia, due to receive a stem cell transplant. The CDR3 here is CASSLGGNTGELFF. The CDR3 nucleotides read TGTGCCAGCAGTTTAGGCGGGAACACCGGGGAGCTGTTTTTT.